Included here is one T cell receptor beta chain sequence, with context. The sample contains more than one DNA sequence encoding this CDR3. Recruited during active infection, patients (from Seattle) were subsequently followed longitudinally. There are 14 residues in the CDR3. Trimming took 6 bases from V and 4 from J; bases not matched to a gene: 5. Per germline, CDR1 MNHEY and CDR2 SMNVEV (reference sequence). This specimen comes from a study of blood T cell repertoires in COVID-19. Turning to the study itself: Acute and convalescent COVID-19 samples came from the United States, Italy and Spain. The cDNA or gDNA used as material had been derived from T cells, B-cell-depleted T cells, or PBMCs.

Assay: immunoSEQ multiplex PCR; the TCRdb copy retains only in-frame clones and omits some. The sample includes about 210,000 clones, under 90% of them seen just once. This receptor was identified in a woman of 80 years or more with COVID-19, enrolled during active disease. The V call is TRBV27, the J call TRBJ1-5; TRBD1 agrees at 8 bases. The sample comprised peripheral blood. The CDR3 DNA follows: TGTGCCAGCAGCCGTACAGGGGGGAATCAGCCCCAGCATTTT. It translates to CASSRTGGNQPQHF.